There are many counts of the clone carrying this T cell receptor beta chain. This sample was included in a study of T cells of healthy individuals. TCRdb passed the 5' RACE reads through MiXCR, listing each CDR3 protein once. The sample has more than 85,000 distinct CDR3 sequences, roughly 15% seen once. This clonotype originated in a human donor in good health.

The CDR3 DNA is TGCAGCGGTGATGAGATCCCAGGGAGTAGCGATGGCTACACCTTC. This encodes CSGDEIPGSSDGYTF. The chain combines TRBV29-1 with TRBJ1-2, with D possibly TRBD1 on 5 matching bases. With 7 bases removed from V and 6 bases from J, the gap between germline ends came to 24 bases. The germline gives CDR1 SQVTM, CDR2 ANQGSEA. The CDR3 is made up of 15 amino acids.